Below, 28 T cell receptor beta chains from the same sample are listed, as sequenced in a study of blood T cell repertoires in COVID-19. The protocol was immunoSEQ multiplex PCR, while the TCRdb copy is restricted to in-frame clones and leaves out a portion. Of around 100,000 clones listed, approximately 89% are singletons. Input material: peripheral blood. These receptor sequences come from a man between 50 and 59 years old with active COVID-19.

The V gene is TRBV11-3, the J gene TRBJ2-2; no clear D gene. The CDR3 extends over 16 amino acids. Trimming shortened V by 1 base and J by 4 bases, and 13 bases separated the two germline ends. CDR1 and CDR2 from the germline V gene are SGHNT and YENEEA. The CDR3 DNA is TGTGCCAGCAGCTTAGCCTGGCCGTCGATCACCGGGGAGCTGTTTTTT. This sequence encodes CASSLAWPSITGELFF.

CDR3: CASSRQGLSGNTIYF. The CDR3 nucleotides read TGTGCCAGCAGTAGACAGGGCCTCTCTGGAAACACCATATATTTT. This chain connects TRBV6-6 to TRBJ1-3, with 7 positions matching TRBD1. Germline V lookup: CDR1 MNHNY, CDR2 SVGAGI (reference sequence). The CDR3 spans 15 residues. The junction had 4 bases not matched to a gene; V was cut back by 5 bases and J by 0 bases.

The chain has TRBV27 and TRBJ1-2; possibly TRBD1 for D (6 bases). CDR3 size: 17 residues. Germline loops: CDR1 MNHEY, CDR2 SMNVEV (reference sequence). The V gene lost 0 bases and the J gene lost 5 bases, with 19 bases spanning the gap. CDR3: CASSLSPTGGLGYGYTF. In DNA form, the CDR3 reads TGTGCCAGCAGTTTATCCCCGACAGGCGGTTTGGGTTATGGCTACACCTTC.

This clone was observed a few times. The J gene is TRBJ1-2, the V gene TRBV4-1, with TRBD1 matching 7 bases. Germline V lookup: CDR1 MGHRA, CDR2 YSYEKL. The CDR3 has 14 amino acids. With 3 bases clipped from V and 8 bases from J, the junction kept 9 bases outside the gene matches. CDR3 loop: CASSHRTGAGGYTF. The CDR3 DNA reads TGCGCCAGCAGCCACCGTACAGGGGCCGGCGGCTACACCTTC.

The V gene is TRBV5-5, the J gene TRBJ2-3; TRBD2 aligns across 7 bases. The junction had 6 bases not matched to a gene; V was cut back by 3 bases and J by 2 bases. Germline V lookup: CDR1 SGHKS, CDR2 YYEKEE (reference sequence). CDR3 size: 15 residues. This CDR3 is CASSSWDYYTDTQYF. The CDR3 region has the DNA TGTGCCAGCAGCTCCTGGGACTACTACACAGATACGCAGTATTTT.

V is TRBV28 and J is TRBJ2-4; tentatively, D is TRBD2 (6 bases). CDR3 length: 16 amino acids. Trimming pared 3 bases from V and 2 bases from J, leaving 14 bases between. CDR1 and CDR2 from the germline V gene are MDHEN and SYDVKM. CDR3 in amino acids: CASSFIAGSTKNIQYF. Written as DNA, the CDR3 is TGTGCCAGCAGTTTTATCGCGGGGAGTACCAAAAACATTCAGTACTTC.

The chain has TRBV4-1 and TRBJ1-5; D unresolved. CDR1 and CDR2 from the germline V gene are MGHRA and YSYEKL. Trimming removed 1 base at V and 4 bases at J, with 5 bases between. The CDR3 runs 13 residues. CDR3: CASSQGGNQPQHF. DNA for the CDR3: TGCGCCAGCAGCCAAGGAGGAAATCAGCCCCAGCATTTT.

This chain links TRBV11-3 with TRBJ2-5, with TRBD2 matching 14 bases. Per the germline V gene, CDR1 is SGHNT and CDR2 is YENEEA. The CDR3 consists of 17 residues. V lost 2 bases, J lost 4 bases, and 6 bases stayed unmatched. The CDR3 nucleotides read TGTGCCAGCAGCTTAATCGGGACTAGCGGGAGTACAGAGACCCAGTACTTC. This encodes CASSLIGTSGSTETQYF.

CDR3 sequence: CASSMTSGSYNEQFF. CDR3 sequence (DNA): TGTGCCAGCAGTATGACTAGCGGTTCCTACAATGAGCAGTTCTTC. This sequence joins TRBV6-5 and TRBJ2-1, with 9 nucleotides matching TRBD2. The CDR3 is made up of 15 amino acids. The junction had 3 bases not matched to a gene; V was cut back by 5 bases and J by 1 base. Germline CDR1 MNHEY, CDR2 SVGAGI.

The chain combines TRBV5-1 with TRBJ2-1; D possibly corresponds to TRBD2 (5 bases). CDR1 is SGHRS and CDR2 is YFSETQ in the germline V gene. With 2 bases removed from V and 6 bases from J, the gap between germline ends came to 6 bases. The length of the CDR3 is 12 residues. CDR3 bases: TGCGCCAGCAGCTTAGGAGGCAATGAGCAGTTCTTC. Translation gives CASSLGGNEQFF.

This clone was seen a few times. CDR3 DNA: TGTGCCAGCAGTTCTGGGACTGCCAATGAGCAGTTCTTC. Its translation: CASSSGTANEQFF. The V and J genes are TRBV4-2 and TRBJ2-1, with TRBD2 as a possible D gene (6 bases). With 6 bases removed from V and 6 bases from J, the gap between germline ends came to 12 bases. The V gene's germline CDR1 is LGHNA and CDR2 YNFKEQ. The CDR3 totals 13 residues.

This clone was observed a single time. V and J are TRBV9 and TRBJ2-3; 10 bases match TRBD1. The CDR3 contains 16 residues. The V gene end was trimmed by 0 bases and the J gene end by 6 bases; junction bases not matched to a gene: 7. Germline CDR1 SGDLS, CDR2 YYNGEE. CDR3 in amino acids: CASSVVGQGGKDTQYF. CDR3 coding DNA: TGTGCCAGCAGCGTAGTTGGACAGGGGGGGAAGGATACGCAGTATTTT. Using reference TRBV9 and TRBJ2-3 for the parts outside the CDR3, the full variable domain is DSGVTQTPKHLITATGQRVTLRCSPRSGDLSVYWYQQSLDQGLQFLIQYYNGEERAKGNILERFSAQQFPDLHSELNLSSLELGDSALYFCASSVVGQGGKDTQYFGPGTRLTVL.

This rearrangement joins TRBV5-1 to TRBJ2-3, with TRBD2 matching over 8 bases. The CDR3 is 14 residues long. CDR1 and CDR2 (germline): SGHRS, YFSETQ. After removal of 0 bases from V and 4 bases from J, the junction contained 1 base not matched to a gene. CDR3 loop: CASSLAGGSDTQYF. CDR3 in DNA: TGCGCCAGCAGCTTGGCGGGGGGGTCAGATACGCAGTATTTT. The variable domain in full, completed from reference TRBV5-1 and TRBJ2-3, reads KAGVTQTPRYLIKTRGQQVTLSCSPISGHRSVSWYQQTPGQGLQFLFEYFSETQRNKGNFPGRFSGRQFSNSRSEMNVSTLELGDSALYLCASSLAGGSDTQYFGPGTRLTVL.

This clone was recorded only once. This chain links TRBV18 with TRBJ1-1; 7 bases are shared with TRBD1. V shed 1 base, J shed 1 base, and the junction held 0 bases outside the gene matches. The CDR3 sequence is 14 residues long. CDR1 is KGHSH and CDR2 is LQKENI in the germline V gene. This CDR3 is CASSPRQGNTEAFF. In DNA form, the CDR3 reads TGTGCCAGCTCACCACGACAGGGGAACACTGAAGCTTTCTTT.

The rearrangement links TRBV18 to TRBJ2-6, with D perhaps TRBD2 (5 bases). V lost 3 bases, J lost 4 bases, and 7 bases lay in between. CDR1 and CDR2 (germline): KGHSH, LQKENI. The CDR3 spans 14 residues. CDR3 amino acids: CASSPSGGANVLTF. For the CDR3, the DNA is TGTGCCAGCTCACCGTCGGGGGGGGCCAACGTCCTGACTTTC.

This clone was seen just once. The V and J genes are TRBV7-6 and TRBJ2-5; 9 bases fit TRBD2. The CDR3 is 16 amino acids. V lost 2 bases, J lost 5 bases, and 9 bases stayed unmatched. Germline V gene sequence: CDR1 SGHVS, CDR2 FNYEAQ. The CDR3 DNA reads as TGTGCCAGCAGCTTATTCGGGACTAGCACCCGGGAGACCCAGTACTTC. Translating gives CASSLFGTSTRETQYF.

This chain joins TRBV28 and TRBJ1-1; 7 positions match TRBD1. The CDR3 contains 11 residues. With V trimmed by 6 bases and J by 8 bases, 3 bases remained unmatched. CDR1 and CDR2 (germline): MDHEN, SYDVKM. The DNA for the CDR3 is TGTGCCAGCAGGGGGACAGCCGAAGCTTTCTTT. Translation: CASRGTAEAFF.

The chain recombines TRBV5-1 with TRBJ2-3; D is unresolved. This CDR3 has 15 amino acids. V was shortened by 4 bases and J by 2 bases, with 14 bases between the two germline ends. Germline CDR1 SGHRS, CDR2 YFSETQ. In nucleotides, the CDR3 is TGCGCCAGCAGCCCGCTTAGTTTTGTCACAGATACGCAGTATTTT. The encoded protein is CASSPLSFVTDTQYF.

The sample holds one count of this clone. This rearrangement joins TRBV9 to TRBJ1-1; TRBD1 agrees at 8 bases. The germline CDR1 and CDR2 sequences are SGDLS and YYNGEE. V lost 0 bases to trimming and J lost 10 bases; unmatched junction nucleotides: 11. The CDR3 totals 15 residues. CDR3 sequence reads: CASSVGAGGGSPAFF. In nucleotides, the CDR3 is TGTGCCAGCAGCGTAGGTGCAGGGGGCGGCTCCCCAGCTTTCTTT. The complete variable domain, with remaining parts taken from reference TRBV9 and TRBJ1-1, reads DSGVTQTPKHLITATGQRVTLRCSPRSGDLSVYWYQQSLDQGLQFLIQYYNGEERAKGNILERFSAQQFPDLHSELNLSSLELGDSALYFCASSVGAGGGSPAFFGQGTRLTVV.

The chain combines TRBV6-1 with TRBJ2-1; D unclear. Trimming removed 3 bases at V and 1 base at J, with 10 bases between. Per the germline V gene, CDR1 is MNHNS and CDR2 is SASEGT. The CDR3 covers 15 residues. In DNA, the CDR3 is TGTGCCAGCAGTGATTCTCCAGGATCCTACAATGAGCAGTTCTTC. The encoded protein is CASSDSPGSYNEQFF.

CDR3 amino acids: CASGRLGGRNDEQYF. CDR3 DNA: TGTGCTAGTGGTAGATTGGGGGGGCGGAATGACGAGCAGTACTTC. V usage is TRBV12-5 and J usage is TRBJ2-7, with D possibly TRBD2 on 7 matching bases. V lost 5 bases to trimming and J lost 5 bases, with 19 bases between them. The CDR3 is 15 residues long. Germline V gene data show CDR1 as LGHNT and CDR2 as FRNRAP.

This chain links TRBV11-2 with TRBJ2-1, with 8 nucleotides matching TRBD2. Per the germline V gene, CDR1 is SGHAT and CDR2 is FQNNGV. The CDR3 runs 15 residues. With 2 bases clipped from V and 4 bases from J, the junction kept 4 bases outside the gene matches. The CDR3 nucleotides are TGTGCCAGCAGCTTATTTAGCGGGGAATACAATGAGCAGTTCTTC. Amino acids: CASSLFSGEYNEQFF.

This chain links TRBV12-5 with TRBJ2-3, with 13 bases lining up with TRBD2. The CDR3 loop spans 19 amino acids. The V and J ends lost 4 bases and 1 base, in that order; junction bases with no gene match: 11. Per the germline V gene, CDR1 is LGHNT and CDR2 is FRNRAP. As DNA, the CDR3 is TGTGCTAGTGGTTCCTCAACTAGCGGGGGGGCTGGTGGCACAGATACGCAGTATTTT. Translated, it gives CASGSSTSGGAGGTDTQYF.

This chain joins TRBV10-2 and TRBJ1-6; tentative D call: TRBD1 (6 bases). The V end was cut by 8 bases, the J end by 5 bases, with 13 bases between. The CDR3 spans 14 residues. Germline values: CDR1 WSHSY, CDR2 SAAADI. CDR3: CASRDRFDNSPLHF. The CDR3 nucleotides read TGCGCCAGCCGAGACAGGTTCGATAATTCACCCCTCCACTTT.

The chain carries TRBV4-2 and TRBJ1-2; no firm D call. V lost 0 bases, J lost 4 bases, and 12 bases lay in between. The germline V gene has CDR1 LGHNA and CDR2 YNFKEQ. The CDR3 has 15 residues. The CDR3 spells CASSQEPSLSYGYTF. CDR3 sequence (DNA): TGTGCCAGCAGCCAAGAGCCGAGTCTGAGCTATGGCTACACCTTC.

The chain recombines TRBV18 with TRBJ2-1; tentatively, D is TRBD2 (5 bases). Germline CDR1 reads KGHSH; CDR2 reads LQKENI. The V gene lost 3 bases and the J gene lost 5 bases, with 8 bases spanning the gap. The CDR3 contains 13 residues. In DNA form, the CDR3 reads TGTGCCAGCTCACCTGGACTTAACAATGAGCAGTTCTTC. As protein: CASSPGLNNEQFF.

The chain couples TRBV11-3 to TRBJ1-1, with a weak D call TRBD1 (6 bases). Between the trimmed V and J ends, which lost 5 bases and 5 bases, there was a span of 12 bases. This CDR3 region has 13 residues. CDR1 and CDR2 (germline): SGHNT, YENEEA. CDR3 coding DNA: TGTGCCAGCAGCATTAACAGGGATACTGAAGCTTTCTTT. Amino acid sequence: CASSINRDTEAFF.

V is TRBV6-5 and J is TRBJ2-2; D remains ambiguous. Trimming took off 5 bases at V and 6 bases at J, with 7 bases between the two ends. Germline V gene sequence: CDR1 MNHEY, CDR2 SVGAGI. This CDR3 spans 12 amino acids. The CDR3 nucleotides are TGTGCCAGCAGTCAGATGGCCGGGGAGCTGTTTTTT. This codes for CASSQMAGELFF.